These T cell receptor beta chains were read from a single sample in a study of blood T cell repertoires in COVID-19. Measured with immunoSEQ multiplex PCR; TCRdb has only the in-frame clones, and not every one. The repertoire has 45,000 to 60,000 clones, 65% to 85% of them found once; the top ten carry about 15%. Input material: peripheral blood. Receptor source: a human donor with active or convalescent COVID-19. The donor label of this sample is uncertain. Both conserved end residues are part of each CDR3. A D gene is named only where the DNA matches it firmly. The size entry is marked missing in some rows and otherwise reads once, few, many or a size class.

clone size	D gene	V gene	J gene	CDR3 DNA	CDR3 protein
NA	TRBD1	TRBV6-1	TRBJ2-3	TGTGCCAGCAGTGACACAGGGGGCGCAGATACGCAGTATTTT	CASSDTGGADTQYF
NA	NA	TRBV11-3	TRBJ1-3	TGTGCCAGCAGCCGGAGCTCTGGAAACACCATATATTTT	CASSRSSGNTIYF
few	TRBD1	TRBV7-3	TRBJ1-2	TGTGCCAGCAGCACGACAGGGTCCAACTATGGCTACACCTTC	CASSTTGSNYGYTF
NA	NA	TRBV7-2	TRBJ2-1	TGTGCCAGCAGCCTGGTGGGGACTCCCTCCGTCGGTGAGCAGTTCTTC	CASSLVGTPSVGEQFF
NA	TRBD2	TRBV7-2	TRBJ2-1	TGTGCCAGCAGCTCCGTACTAGCGGGACGGTCGGATGAGCAGTTCTTC	CASSSVLAGRSDEQFF
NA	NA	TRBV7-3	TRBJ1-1	TGTGCCAGCAGCCCTGGGGGGGGCACTGAAGCTTTCTTT	CASSPGGGTEAFF
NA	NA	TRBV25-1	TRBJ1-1	TGTGCCAGCAGTGGCTATGAAGGGGGAAACACTGAAGCTTTCTTT	CASSGYEGGNTEAFF
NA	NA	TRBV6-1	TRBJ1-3	TGTGCCAGCAGTGAAGCTTGGCTCCCCATATATTTT	CASSEAWLPIYF
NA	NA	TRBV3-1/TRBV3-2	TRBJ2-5	TGTGCCAGCAGCCAAGTAGCGGGCAGGGGAGAGACCCAGTACTTC	CASSQVAGRGETQYF
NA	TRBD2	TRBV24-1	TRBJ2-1	TGTGCCACCAGTGATACGAGACGGGGGGGAGAGAATGAGCAGTTCTTC	CATSDTRRGGENEQFF
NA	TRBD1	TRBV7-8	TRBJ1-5	TGTGCCAGCAGCTTCTCGGACAGGGGGAATCAGCCCCAGCATTTT	CASSFSDRGNQPQHF
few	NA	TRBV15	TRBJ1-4	TGTGCCACCAGCAGAGATCGGCCACGGGAGGAAAAACTGTTTTTT	CATSRDRPREEKLFF
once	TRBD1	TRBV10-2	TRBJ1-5	TGCGCCAGCCAGTGGGGACAGGGGCGGGTTCAGCCCCAGCATTTT	CASQWGQGRVQPQHF
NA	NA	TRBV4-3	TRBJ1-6	TGCGCCAGCAGCCAGACCGAAAGGGGTGTAAATAATTCACCCCTCCACTTT	CASSQTERGVNNSPLHF
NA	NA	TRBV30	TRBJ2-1	TGTGCCTGGAGTGTCCTAGCGAACGAGCAGTTCTTC	CAWSVLANEQFF
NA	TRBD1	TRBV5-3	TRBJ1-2	TGTGCCCCTGGGGGACAGCGCACTAACTATGGCTACACCTTC	CAPGGQRTNYGYTF
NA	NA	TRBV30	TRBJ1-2	TGTGCCTGGAATTTTCGGACAGTGACCTCGGCTAACTATGGCTACACCTTC	CAWNFRTVTSANYGYTF
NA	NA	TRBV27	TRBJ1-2	TGTGCCAGCAGTTCCGCAGCTCACTCGCGGGTGGTCTATGGCTACACCTTC	CASSSAAHSRVVYGYTF
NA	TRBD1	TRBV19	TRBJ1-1	TGTGCCAGTAGTATACAGGGGGCAAAGACTGAAGCTTTCTTT	CASSIQGAKTEAFF
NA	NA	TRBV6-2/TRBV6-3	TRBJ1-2	TGTGCCAGCAGTTCCAGTGAATATGGCTACACCTTC	CASSSSEYGYTF
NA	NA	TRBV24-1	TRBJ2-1	TGTGCCACCAGTGATTCACAGGCACTGTCCTACAATGAGCAGTTCTTC	CATSDSQALSYNEQFF
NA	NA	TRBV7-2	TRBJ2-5	TGTGCCAGCAGCTTAGACTTGCGGTCCCAGTACTTC	CASSLDLRSQYF
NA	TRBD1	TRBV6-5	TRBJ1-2	TGTGCCAGGACGACAGGGGATGGCTACACCTTC	CARTTGDGYTF
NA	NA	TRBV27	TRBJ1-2	TGTGCCAGCAGTTTAAGTAGTGGGAGGTATGGCTACACCTTC	CASSLSSGRYGYTF
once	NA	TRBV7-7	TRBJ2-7	TGTGCCAGCAGCCGTGCCGACAGTTCCTACGAGCAGTACTTC	CASSRADSSYEQYF
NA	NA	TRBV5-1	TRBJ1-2	TGCGCCAGCAGCTTGGACTCAGGGGAAGATGGCTACACCTTC	CASSLDSGEDGYTF
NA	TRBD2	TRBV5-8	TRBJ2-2	TGTGCCAGCAGCTTTACTAGCGGGCTTAACACCGGGGAGCTGTTTTTT	CASSFTSGLNTGELFF
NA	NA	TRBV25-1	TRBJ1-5	TGTGCCAGCAGTCATCGTTGGAGGACGGCTGGCAATCAGCCCCAGCATTTT	CASSHRWRTAGNQPQHF
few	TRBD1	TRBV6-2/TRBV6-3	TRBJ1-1	TGTGCCAGCAGTCAGGGGGGCACTGAAGCTTTCTTT	CASSQGGTEAFF
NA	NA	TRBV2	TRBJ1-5	TGTGCCAGCAGTGAGTTACAGGGTAACAATCAGCCCCAGCATTTT	CASSELQGNNQPQHF
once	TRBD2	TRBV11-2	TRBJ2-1	TGTGCCAGCAGCTTATCGGGAGGCCCAAGGAATGAGCAGTTCTTC	CASSLSGGPRNEQFF
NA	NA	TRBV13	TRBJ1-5	TGTGCCAGCAGCTTGACAGGTTCCAATCAGCCCCAGCATTTT	CASSLTGSNQPQHF
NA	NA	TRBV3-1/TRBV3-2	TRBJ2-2	TGTGCCAGCAGCCAAGTAGGGAGATCCACCGGGGAGCTGTTTTTT	CASSQVGRSTGELFF
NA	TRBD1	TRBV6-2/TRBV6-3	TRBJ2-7	TGTGCCAGCAGTGGTACAGGGGGCGCGATAAGGGAGCAGTACTTC	CASSGTGGAIREQYF
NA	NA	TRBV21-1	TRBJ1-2	TGTGCCCGCAGGGGCCGACAGTTGGGGCCGCACTATGGCTACACCTTC	CARRGRQLGPHYGYTF
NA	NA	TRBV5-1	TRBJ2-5	TGCGCCAGCAGTCCGATTTCTAGAGAGACCCAGTACTTC	CASSPISRETQYF